The T cell receptor (beta chain) described here comes from a study of T cell repertoires in cytomegalovirus infection. The ends lost 5 bases at V and 6 bases at J; junction bases unmatched: 10. The CDR3 is made up of 14 amino acids. TCRdb fed the reads into MiXCR, producing one record per CDR3 protein. This table has about 110,000 distinct CDR3 sequences, 30% to 35% appearing once. In its sample, this clonotype was seen a few times. Antigen specificity is unknown. The origin of this receptor is a human donor in good health (CMV status not recorded). Some clones in this sample may be carry-over from other donors' samples. The genes are TRBV12-3 or TRBV12-4 and TRBJ2-7; 7 bases agree with TRBD1. This specimen was CD8+ T cells from cultured PBMCs, taken from culture after CMV antigen stimulation. Here the CDR3 reads CASSGGQDFLEQYF. The CDR3 bases are TGTGCCAGCAGTGGAGGACAGGATTTTCTCGAGCAGTACTTC.